Each of the 27 T cell receptor beta chains below was sequenced from the same sample in a study of cytomegalovirus exposure and HLA in healthy donors. The primer mix had 60 Vbeta and 13 Jbeta primers. Profiled with immunoSEQ multiplex PCR; TCRdb holds only in-frame clones, not every one. The data contain approximately 120,000 clones, about 78% of them seen just once; the ten biggest clones take up approximately 1.3%. The sample consisted of PBMCs. These receptors were taken from a female donor in good health and CMV-seronegative.

This sequence joins TRBV11-3 and TRBJ2-1; 8 bases are a match to TRBD2. The CDR3 contains 15 residues. V shed 1 base, J shed 7 bases, and the junction held 6 bases outside the gene matches. Germline CDR1 is SGHNT and CDR2 is YENEEA. This CDR3 reads CASSLGTSLRNEQFF. For the CDR3, the DNA is TGTGCCAGCAGCTTAGGGACTAGCCTAAGGAATGAGCAGTTCTTC.

The V gene is TRBV18, the J gene TRBJ2-7, with 12 bases that match TRBD2. Looked up from germline, CDR1 is KGHSH and CDR2 is LQKENI. This CDR3 spans 15 amino acids. V shed 6 bases and J 2 bases; nucleotides not matched to a gene: 5. The CDR3 coding sequence is TGTGCCAGCTCGCCGACTAGCGGGAGCACCTACGAGCAGTACTTC. Its translation is CASSPTSGSTYEQYF. The variable domain in full, with the rest retrieved from reference TRBV18 and TRBJ2-7, is NAGVMQNPRHLVRRRGQEARLRCSPMKGHSHVYWYRQLPEEGLKFMVYLQKENIIDESGMPKERFSAEFPKEGPSILRIQQVVRGDSAAYFCASSPTSGSTYEQYFGPGTRLTVT.

The chain couples TRBV4-2 to TRBJ2-1, with 9 bases lining up with TRBD2. CDR3 size: 15 residues. V shed 1 base and J 10 bases; nucleotides not matched to a gene: 8. Germline V lookup: CDR1 LGHNA, CDR2 YNFKEQ. Written as DNA, the CDR3 is TGTGCCAGCAGCCAAGGGCGCGGGAGGGCTTACGAGCAGTTCTTC. It encodes CASSQGRGRAYEQFF.

The chain has TRBV21-1 and TRBJ2-7; the table names TRBD1, a call not compared with the DNA. TRBV21-1 is labeled a pseudogene. There are 15 residues in the CDR3. CDR3 nucleotide sequence: TGTGCCAGCCGGACAGGGAGGGAGAGCTCCTACGAGCAGTACTTC. The encoded protein is CASRTGRESSYEQYF.

The CDR3 is CASSPDRQGAFNYGYTF. The DNA of the CDR3 is TGTGCCAGCAGCCCAGATCGACAGGGTGCATTTAACTATGGCTACACCTTC. The chain is built from TRBV5-4 and TRBJ1-2; 7 bases fit TRBD1. Germline CDR1 is SGHNT and CDR2 is YYREEE (reference sequence). The CDR3 consists of 17 residues. The J segment lost 1 base and the V segment lost 4 bases, leaving 13 bases of the junction unmatched. Combining the CDR3 with reference TRBV5-4 and TRBJ1-2 gives the whole variable domain ETGVTQSPTHLIKTRGQQVTLRCSSQSGHNTVSWYQQALGQGPQFIFQYYREEENGRGNFPPRFSGLQFPNYSSELNVNALELDDSALYLCASSPDRQGAFNYGYTFGSGTRLTVV.

The CDR3 DNA is TGTGCCAGCAGCGTAGTAAATAGCGGCAATGAGCAGTTCTTC. Its translation is CASSVVNSGNEQFF. The rearrangement links TRBV9 to TRBJ2-1, with D maybe TRBD2 (6 bases). With 0 bases removed from V and 6 bases from J, the gap between germline ends came to 10 bases. CDR1 and CDR2 (germline): SGDLS, YYNGEE. The CDR3 is made up of 14 amino acids.

V is TRBV18 and J is TRBJ1-5; D remains ambiguous. CDR1 is KGHSH, CDR2 LQKENI, per germline. V was trimmed by 8 bases and J by 2 bases, leaving 10 bases between them. CDR3 length: 13 amino acids. This CDR3 is CASVVERNQPQHF. The CDR3 region has the DNA TGTGCCAGCGTGGTGGAGCGCAATCAGCCCCAGCATTTT.

The chain links TRBV19 to TRBJ2-7, with TRBD1 as a possible D gene (10 bases). In germline, CDR1 is LNHDA, CDR2 SQIVND (reference sequence). The CDR3 runs to 20 residues. V lost 6 bases and J 4 bases, leaving 34 bases between the germline ends. The CDR3 coding sequence is TGTGCCAGTAGCCCACCGGGACAGGGGCTGGGTAGCGGGAGCGGTTACGAGCAGTACTTC. Its protein product is CASSPPGQGLGSGSGYEQYF.

This chain connects TRBV13 to TRBJ2-1; 7 bases line up with TRBD2. V lost 5 bases to trimming and J lost 0 bases; unmatched junction nucleotides: 4. This CDR3 region has 15 residues. Germline V gene data show CDR1 as PRHDT and CDR2 as FYEKMQ (reference sequence). The CDR3 protein is CASSLGGSSYNEQFF. In nucleotides, the CDR3 is TGTGCCAGCAGCCTCGGGGGGAGCTCCTACAATGAGCAGTTCTTC. Based on the CDR3 plus reference TRBV13 and TRBJ2-1, the full variable domain is AAGVIQSPRHLIKEKRETATLKCYPIPRHDTVYWYQQGPGQDPQFLISFYEKMQSDKGSIPDRFSAQQFSDYHSELNMSSLELGDSALYFCASSLGGSSYNEQFFGPGTRLTVL.

This chain uses TRBV15 with TRBJ2-1; 8 positions match TRBD1. The germline CDR1 and CDR2 sequences are LNHNV and YYDKDF (reference sequence). The CDR3 extends over 16 amino acids. V dropped 1 base and J dropped 0; count of bases not matched to a gene: 2. CDR3 sequence: CATSRGGQVSYNEQFF. The CDR3 region has the DNA TGTGCCACCAGCAGAGGGGGACAGGTCTCCTACAATGAGCAGTTCTTC.

The gene calls are TRBV30 and TRBJ1-6; tentative D call: TRBD1 (5 bases). The CDR3 runs to 15 residues. Germline V gene lookup returns CDR1 GTSNPN and CDR2 SVGIG (reference sequence). The V and J ends lost 4 bases and 10 bases respectively, with 20 bases between them. In DNA form, the CDR3 reads TGTGCCTGGAAGGAGTGGGGCCTGTCTCAGTCACCCCTCCACTTT. Amino acid sequence: CAWKEWGLSQSPLHF.

The chain joins TRBV9 to TRBJ1-3, with no clear D. The CDR3 contains 14 residues. Looked up from germline, CDR1 is SGDLS and CDR2 is YYNGEE. The V end was cut by 0 bases, the J end by 0 bases, with 4 bases between. In nucleotides, the CDR3 is TGTGCCAGCAGCGTAGCTAACTCTGGAAACACCATATATTTT. Protein sequence: CASSVANSGNTIYF.

The chain employs TRBV2 and TRBJ2-7; 7 bases line up with TRBD2. The length of the CDR3 is 14 residues. Germline trimming cut 8 bases from V and 0 bases from J; bases unmatched to any gene: 7. Germline V gives CDR1 SNHLY, CDR2 FYNNEI. Here the CDR3 DNA reads TGTGCCAGCGGGGGGGGAGTGGCCTCCTACGAGCAGTACTTC. Amino acid sequence: CASGGGVASYEQYF.

This clone occurred a few times. The chain employs TRBV5-6 and TRBJ2-7; D gene unclear. This CDR3 has 11 residues. Between the trimmed V and J ends, which lost 4 bases and 6 bases, there was a span of 8 bases. Germline V gene lookup returns CDR1 SGHDT and CDR2 YYEEEE. Here the CDR3 DNA reads TGTGCCAGCAGCGTTGGGCTCGAGCAGTACTTC. This encodes CASSVGLEQYF.

The rearrangement uses TRBV18 and TRBJ2-3; 10 bases are shared with TRBD2. Germline trimming cut 5 bases from V and 0 bases from J; bases unmatched to any gene: 2. Germline V CDR1 and CDR2: KGHSH, LQKENI. The CDR3 is made up of 15 amino acids. The CDR3 sequence: CASSGLAASTDTQYF. The DNA of the CDR3 is TGTGCCAGCTCAGGACTAGCGGCTAGCACAGATACGCAGTATTTT.

The gene calls are TRBV12-2 and TRBJ2-5; TRBD2, the table's D call, was not compared with the DNA. TRBV12-2 is classified as a pseudogene. The CDR3 runs 19 residues. The DNA for the CDR3 is TGTGCAAGTCGCTTCAAGTCCCACCTCCTCATTAGGAGCAAAGAGACCCAGTACTTC. Amino acid sequence: CASRFKSHLLIRSKETQYF.

V usage is TRBV11-3 and J usage is TRBJ2-3, with 7 bases aligning to TRBD2. V was clipped by 5 bases and J by 5 bases; unmatched bases: 4. Germline V gene sequence: CDR1 SGHNT, CDR2 YENEEA. The CDR3 is 13 residues long. CDR3 in DNA: TGTGCCAGCAGCCCCGGGGGGAAAGATACGCAGTATTTT. It is translated as CASSPGGKDTQYF. The full variable domain, its missing parts supplied by reference TRBV11-3 and TRBJ2-3, is EAGVVQSPRYKIIEKKQPVAFWCNPISGHNTLYWYLQNLGQGPELLIRYENEEAVDDSQLPKDRFSAERLKGVDSTLKIQPAELGDSAVYLCASSPGGKDTQYFGPGTRLTVL.

The rearrangement links TRBV11-2 to TRBJ2-7; 15 bases map to TRBD2. V lost 7 bases and J lost 0; bases outside the gene matches: 13. CDR3 length: 19 amino acids. The germline CDR1 and CDR2 sequences are SGHAT and FQNNGV. The chain's CDR3 is CASTAPRRTSGRASYEQYF. CDR3 nucleotides: TGTGCCAGCACCGCGCCCCGCCGGACTAGCGGGAGGGCCTCCTACGAGCAGTACTTC.

V usage is TRBV18 and J usage is TRBJ1-1; perhaps TRBD1 as D (5 bases). This CDR3 spans 11 amino acids. The germline V and J ends were trimmed by 6 bases and 4 bases, with 6 bases remaining between them. In germline, CDR1 is KGHSH, CDR2 LQKENI. In DNA form, the CDR3 reads TGTGCCAGCTCGGGGGGCACTGAAGCTTTCTTT. Translated: CASSGGTEAFF.

V gene TRBV18 combines with J gene TRBJ2-5, with D perhaps matching TRBD2 (6 bases). There are 15 residues in the CDR3. From germline, CDR1 is KGHSH and CDR2 LQKENI. The V end was cut by 7 bases, the J end by 4 bases, with 19 bases between. As DNA, the CDR3 is TGTGCCAGCTTCCCTGCCGGGAGATTGGGAGAGACCCAGTACTTC. This translates into CASFPAGRLGETQYF.

The J gene is TRBJ2-5, the V gene TRBV7-2; D is possibly TRBD1 (6 bases). Trimming removed 4 bases from V and 6 bases from J, with 15 bases in between. This CDR3 is 14 amino acids long. The germline V gene has CDR1 SGHTA and CDR2 FQGNSA. In DNA, the CDR3 is TGTGCCAGCAGCTCCATGGACAGTCTGAAGACCCAGTACTTC. Protein product: CASSSMDSLKTQYF. The whole variable domain, filled in from reference TRBV7-2 and TRBJ2-5, reads GAGVSQSPSNKVTEKGKDVELRCDPISGHTALYWYRQSLGQGLEFLIYFQGNSAPDKSGLPSDRFSAERTGGSVSTLTIQRTQQEDSAVYLCASSSMDSLKTQYFGPGTRLLVL.

The chain uses TRBV23-1 and TRBJ1-1; maybe TRBD1 (6 bases). TRBV23-1 is filed as an ORF, its function uncertain. The CDR3 totals 15 residues. Trimming pared 6 bases from V and 5 bases from J, leaving 19 bases between. CDR3 loop: CASSFWGGQITEAFF. CDR3 bases: TGCGCCAGCAGCTTCTGGGGGGGGCAAATAACTGAAGCTTTCTTT.

This clone was picked up a small number of times. V usage is TRBV2 and J usage is TRBJ2-3, with 9 bases matching TRBD1. V was pared by 11 bases and J by 3 bases, with 3 bases of the junction left unmatched. The V gene's germline CDR1 is SNHLY and CDR2 FYNNEI. The CDR3 is 12 residues long. The CDR3 sequence is CAGGQGTDTQYF. The CDR3, as DNA: TGTGCCGGGGGACAGGGAACAGATACGCAGTATTTT.

This chain joins TRBV6-5 and TRBJ2-3, with a tentative D call TRBD1 (6 bases). The CDR3 runs 13 residues. Germline values: CDR1 MNHEY, CDR2 SVGAGI. Trimming stripped 2 bases from V and 5 bases from J, with 8 bases between. This chain's CDR3 is CASSYQGGDTQYF. For the CDR3, the DNA is TGTGCCAGCAGTTACCAAGGGGGAGATACGCAGTATTTT.

V usage is TRBV6-5 and J usage is TRBJ2-3; 9 bases line up with TRBD2. V trimming: 2 bases; J trimming: 2 bases; junction bases outside the gene matches: 2. The CDR3 runs 15 residues. CDR1 MNHEY and CDR2 SVGAGI come from the germline V gene. DNA of the CDR3: TGTGCCAGCAGTTACCTAGCGGGACACACAGATACGCAGTATTTT. Protein product: CASSYLAGHTDTQYF.

This clone appeared once. The V gene is TRBV5-4, the J gene TRBJ1-6; D perhaps matches TRBD1 (6 bases). CDR1 and CDR2 (germline): SGHNT, YYREEE (reference sequence). The CDR3 has 14 residues. The ends were cut back, 4 bases at V and 7 bases at J, with 12 bases in the middle. DNA for the CDR3: TGTGCCAGCAGCCACAGGGATATCAATTCACCCCTCCACTTT. Residues: CASSHRDINSPLHF.

The rearrangement joins TRBV27 to TRBJ2-7; TRBD2 agrees at 12 bases. V shed 0 bases and J 2 bases; nucleotides not matched to a gene: 2. Looked up from germline, CDR1 is MNHEY and CDR2 is SMNVEV (reference sequence). This CDR3 region has 16 residues. The CDR3 DNA reads TGTGCCAGCAGTTTATCTCTAGCGGGAGGGACCTACGAGCAGTACTTC. Translating it yields CASSLSLAGGTYEQYF.